This T cell receptor beta chain was profiled in a study of blood T cells in healthy people across ages. Each donor was a healthy Caucasian individual from Russia, aged roughly 6 to 90. Study conclusions and caveats: Unsorted PBMCs prevented conclusive naive versus antigen-experienced comparison.

PCR was performed a second time for 7 to 11 cycles using a sample-barcoded 5' primer and a J-beta primer mix. Each cDNA molecule carried a tag from a template-switch adaptor that contained 12 random nucleotides. The study obtained at least 2.5 million CDR3-containing paired-end reads from every sample. From the 5' RACE reads, TCRdb called clonotypes with MiXCR, one entry per CDR3 protein. Here the sample spans 1.5 million to 2 million distinct CDR3 sequences, around 48% being singletons. This clonotype was picked up a small number of times. The antigen is undetermined. Germline lookup yields CDR1 DFQATT and CDR2 SNEGSKA (reference sequence). Trimming removed 3 bases from V and 6 bases from J, with 6 bases in between. This CDR3 comprises 11 residues.

This sequence originates from a middle-aged woman in good health. This chain uses TRBV20-1 with TRBJ2-1, with no clear D. The specimen was blood. CDR3 nucleotides: TGCAGTGCTAGTAGCAGCAATGAGCAGTTCTTC. Its translation: CSASSSNEQFF.